The subject of this entry is one T cell receptor beta chain. What it binds is unknown. The CDR3 covers 15 residues. V was trimmed by 5 bases and J by 2 bases, leaving 15 bases between them. Germline CDR1 and CDR2: LGHNA and YNFKEQ. Repertoires were generated with immunoSEQ multiplex PCR, while TCRdb's copy carries only in-frame clones and drops some. The sample consists of about 6,400 clones, approximately 70% of them appearing once. The sample comes from a study of PD-1 blockade in classical Hodgkin lymphoma. This sample's time point: cycle 4 day 1 (C4D1), after about 6 weeks of nivolumab. Every single patient, without exception, relapsed after autologous stem cell transplantation, and brentuximab vedotin exposure varied. Magnetic negative selection, applied to thawed PBMCs, was used to isolate the CD8+ T cells. Overall study results and limits: Repertoire difference causes, possibly disease activity or prior therapy, remain undefined.

V gene TRBV4-2 combines with J gene TRBJ1-2, with D unresolved. This receptor was taken from a human donor with classical Hodgkin lymphoma. This material consisted of CD8+ T cells from blood, taken before the fourth cycle of nivolumab. The CDR3 is CASSSPGRINYGYTF. In DNA, the CDR3 is TGTGCCAGCAGCTCACCGGGGAGGATCAACTATGGCTACACCTTC.